This is a list of T cell receptor beta chains from one sample in a study. TCRdb passed the RT-PCR reads through MiXCR, listing each CDR3 protein once. This table holds around 700,000 distinct CDR3 sequences, 14% found once. Sequenced input: memory CD4+ T cells from blood. All receptors derive from a female donor in good health, serving as a healthy control. Each CDR3 is given with its conserved first and last residue. The order of the fields is J gene, D gene, clone size, V gene, CDR3 protein, CDR3 DNA. The D gene is left open where the match is weak. Rows give clone size only sometimes, using once, few, many, or a class for an expanded clone.

TRBJ2-7	TRBD1	once	TRBV20-1	CSARRPGQLYEQYF	TGCAGTGCTAGACGACCGGGACAGCTTTACGAGCAGTACTTC
TRBJ2-2	NA	NA	TRBV5-1	CASQGNSFNTGELFF	TGCGCCAGCCAGGGGAACAGTTTCAACACCGGGGAGCTGTTTTTT
TRBJ1-5	NA	NA	TRBV9	CASSVASNQPQHF	TGTGCCAGCAGCGTAGCTTCCAATCAGCCCCAGCATTTT
TRBJ1-5	NA	few	TRBV18	CASSPSDPGVNQPQHF	TGTGCCAGCTCACCTTCGGACCCAGGGGTCAATCAGCCCCAGCATTTT
TRBJ2-1	NA	NA	TRBV12-3/TRBV12-4	CASSSQGTGWNNEQFF	TGTGCCAGCAGTTCCCAAGGGACGGGGTGGAACAATGAGCAGTTCTTC
TRBJ2-2	TRBD2	few	TRBV12-3/TRBV12-4	CASSFGLAGGPGELFF	TGTGCCAGCAGTTTCGGACTAGCGGGAGGGCCCGGGGAGCTGTTTTTT
TRBJ1-1	NA	NA	TRBV30	CAWTGVPLNTEAFF	TGTGCCTGGACCGGGGTCCCTTTGAACACTGAAGCTTTCTTT
TRBJ2-3	TRBD1	many	TRBV5-1	CASSLAGTVATDTQYF	TGCGCCAGCAGCTTGGCCGGGACAGTTGCCACAGATACGCAGTATTTT
TRBJ2-1	NA	many	TRBV5-6	CASSSLTSYNEQFF	TGTGCCAGCAGCTCCCTGACAAGTTACAATGAGCAGTTCTTC
TRBJ2-1	TRBD2	few	TRBV20-1	CSASKELALQDNEQFF	TGCAGTGCTAGTAAAGAACTAGCGCTGCAGGACAATGAGCAGTTCTTC
TRBJ1-5	NA	NA	TRBV6-1	CASTSERISNQPQHF	TGTGCCAGCACCTCGGAGAGGATTAGCAATCAGCCCCAGCATTTT
TRBJ1-6	TRBD1	few	TRBV4-1	CASSQKRDSYNSPLHF	TGCGCCAGCAGCCAAAAGCGGGACAGCTATAATTCACCCCTCCACTTT
TRBJ2-5	TRBD1	many	TRBV7-2	CASSPQGAGETQYF	TGTGCCAGCAGTCCTCAGGGGGCTGGCGAGACCCAGTACTTC
TRBJ1-2	TRBD1	few	TRBV4-1	CASSQETTGVGGYTF	TGCGCCAGCAGCCAAGAAACGACAGGGGTTGGAGGCTACACCTTC
TRBJ2-1	TRBD1	few	TRBV12-3/TRBV12-4	CASSGQGFEQFF	TGTGCCAGCAGTGGACAGGGGTTTGAGCAGTTCTTC
TRBJ1-5	NA	NA	TRBV7-9	CASSLVRPSDRGGNQPQHF	TGTGCCAGCAGCTTAGTACGGCCTAGCGACCGCGGGGGCAATCAGCCCCAGCATTTT
TRBJ1-3	NA	NA	TRBV5-5	CASRHDRSSGNTIYF	TGTGCCAGCCGCCATGACAGGAGCTCTGGAAACACCATATATTTT
TRBJ2-1	NA	few	TRBV6-5	CASSYSGGGLHEQFF	TGTGCCAGCAGTTACTCGGGGGGGGGCCTTCATGAGCAGTTCTTC
TRBJ2-2	NA	NA	TRBV7-2	CASSNGQLRAGELFF	TGTGCCAGCAGCAACGGACAATTGAGAGCCGGGGAGCTGTTTTTT
TRBJ1-1	NA	NA	TRBV20-1	CSARDDRNTEAFF	TGCAGTGCTAGAGATGACAGGAACACTGAAGCTTTCTTT
TRBJ1-2	NA	NA	TRBV3-1	CASSQGVTLGEGDGYTF	TGTGCCAGCAGCCAAGGAGTAACTTTAGGGGAGGGGGATGGCTACACCTTC
TRBJ2-3	TRBD1	NA	TRBV19	CASSKGQGTDTQYF	TGTGCCAGTAGTAAAGGACAGGGAACAGATACGCAGTATTTT
TRBJ2-5	NA	few	TRBV20-1	CSARDVKFQETQYF	TGCAGTGCTAGAGATGTGAAGTTTCAAGAGACCCAGTACTTC
TRBJ1-3	NA	NA	TRBV4-2	CASSSPPGGAFGGNTIYF	TGTGCCAGCAGCTCCCCCCCCGGAGGGGCGTTTGGAGGAAACACCATATATTTT
TRBJ1-2	NA	NA	TRBV6-1	CASANRAIINYGYTF	TGTGCCAGCGCTAACCGGGCCATTATTAACTATGGCTACACCTTC
TRBJ2-1	TRBD2	NA	TRBV19	CASSTLLAFYNEQFF	TGTGCCAGTAGTACTTTACTAGCGTTCTACAATGAGCAGTTCTTC
TRBJ2-1	NA	few	TRBV11-2	CASSLFSKASGLNEQFF	TGTGCCAGCAGCTTATTTTCCAAAGCTAGTGGGTTGAATGAGCAGTTCTTC
TRBJ2-1	TRBD2	many	TRBV27	CASRRTSRGEQFF	TGTGCCAGCCGACGGACTAGTCGCGGTGAGCAGTTCTTC
TRBJ2-1	NA	NA	TRBV6-5	CASSGTGGRSPYNEQFF	TGTGCCAGCAGTGGGACTGGGGGTCGTTCACCGTACAATGAGCAGTTCTTC
TRBJ2-3	TRBD1	few	TRBV12-3/TRBV12-4	CASSFGRGQGDTQYF	TGTGCCAGCAGTTTTGGCAGGGGGCAGGGAGATACGCAGTATTTT